The rows below give T cell receptor beta chains drawn from one sample of a study of T cells in localized non-small cell lung cancer. Sequencing was performed with immunoSEQ multiplex PCR; in TCRdb, only in-frame clones are kept and a portion is missing. This sample has tens of thousands of clones, with roughly three quarters found just once. The input for sequencing was peripheral blood, taken before any cancer treatment. The receptors stem from a male donor aged 60 or older with stage II squamous cell lung carcinoma. Each CDR3 is given with its conserved first and last residue.

j_call v_call cdr3_aa
TRBJ1-4 TRBV5-8 CASSFAKEKLFF
TRBJ2-5 TRBV5-1 CASSLMGGGETQYF
TRBJ1-1 TRBV10-2 CASSGEARVNTEAFF
TRBJ2-1 TRBV27 CASSPTSGDYNEQFF
TRBJ1-6 TRBV2 CASSEGVGNSPLHF
TRBJ1-1 TRBV5-1 CASSLGGITGTEEAFF
TRBJ2-5 TRBV7-6 CASSRNQGQETQYF
TRBJ2-7 TRBV10-2 CASAGQYEQYF
TRBJ1-3 TRBV14 CASSLGNTIYF
TRBJ2-3 TRBV9 CASSLSGNQGGTQYF
TRBJ2-1 TRBV9 CASSAWEYNEQFF
TRBJ2-3 TRBV29-1 CSVRGEGTDTQYF
TRBJ1-6 TRBV19 CASSIRLYSNSPLHF
TRBJ2-1 TRBV19 CASSTPGQSYNEQFF
TRBJ2-1 TRBV7-2 CASSLELPVGQFF
TRBJ1-2 TRBV19 CASSISPGTGGGYTF
TRBJ1-5 TRBV7-8 CASSEVGGAHQPQHF
TRBJ2-4 TRBV21-1 CASIRGGGNIQYF
TRBJ1-1 TRBV11-2 CASSSRRGNEAFF
TRBJ2-2 TRBV21-1 CASSPTGELFF
TRBJ1-1 TRBV6-5 CASRKQGARGTEAFF
TRBJ1-5 TRBV12-5 CASGPTGASFQPQHF
TRBJ2-5 TRBV5-1 CASGTSGQETQYF
TRBJ2-6 TRBV19 CASSAGLAINVLTF
TRBJ2-1 TRBV28 CASLTGGSYNEQFF
TRBJ2-7 TRBV7-8 CASSLDGSHGSYEQYF
TRBJ2-2 TRBV18 CASSPPSIAGELFF
TRBJ2-3 TRBV11-2 CASSRGNSPPDTQYF
TRBJ1-2 TRBV18 CASSPTGVGYGYTF
TRBJ2-1 TRBV5-1 CASSLEPSGSPYNEQFF
TRBJ1-5 TRBV28 CASTLGRTAEPQHF
TRBJ2-1 TRBV27 CASSLAWGPYNEQFF
TRBJ1-1 TRBV7-2 CASNRGGGTEAFF
TRBJ2-1 TRBV19 CASSIAGGAYNEQFF
TRBJ2-3 TRBV5-1 CASSLRWGATDTQYF
TRBJ2-2 TRBV30 CAWSARTSGRATGELFF
TRBJ2-7 TRBV27 CATGFREQYF
TRBJ2-1 TRBV7-9 CASSLAQYTEQFF
TRBJ1-2 TRBV27 CASSFEGNYGYTF
TRBJ2-3 TRBV6-5 CASSVRGGDTQYF
TRBJ1-4 TRBV5-1 CASQVATNEKLFF
TRBJ2-7 TRBV6-5 CASSSRDREQYF
TRBJ2-3 TRBV29-1 CSVDVGDTQYF
TRBJ1-2 TRBV30 CAWSSDSYGYTF
TRBJ2-5 TRBV5-6 CASSLSGIGSETQYF
TRBJ1-2 TRBV6-1 CASSDGFLDGYTF
TRBJ1-3 TRBV5-1 CASSLARVESGNTIYF
TRBJ2-6 TRBV27 CASSFSWGPGANVLTF
TRBJ2-2 TRBV10-3 CASSSVAANTGELFF
TRBJ2-3 TRBV5-1 CASKGGTDTQYF
TRBJ2-3 TRBV18 CASSPKGRDSRTDTQYF